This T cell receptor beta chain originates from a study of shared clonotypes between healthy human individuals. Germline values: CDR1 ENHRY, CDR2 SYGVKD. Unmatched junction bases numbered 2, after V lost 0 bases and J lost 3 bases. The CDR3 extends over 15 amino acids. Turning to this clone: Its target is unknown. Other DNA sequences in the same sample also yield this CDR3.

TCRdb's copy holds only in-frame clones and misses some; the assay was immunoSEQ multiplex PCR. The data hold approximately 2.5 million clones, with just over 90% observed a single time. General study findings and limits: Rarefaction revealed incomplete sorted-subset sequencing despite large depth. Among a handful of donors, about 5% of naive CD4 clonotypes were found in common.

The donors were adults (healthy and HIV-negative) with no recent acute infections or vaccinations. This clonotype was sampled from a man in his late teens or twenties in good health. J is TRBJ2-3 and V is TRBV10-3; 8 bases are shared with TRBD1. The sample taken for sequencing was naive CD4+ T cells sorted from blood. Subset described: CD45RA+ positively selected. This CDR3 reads CAISESQGATDTQYF. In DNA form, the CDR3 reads TGTGCCATCAGTGAGTCCCAGGGGGCTACAGATACGCAGTATTTT.